This T cell receptor beta chain derives from a study of post-analysis software for immune sequencing data. Study findings and constraints: TRBV segments more frequent in patients than in controls numbered several and included TRBV5-6, TRBV5-1 and TRBV20-1.

To note about this clonotype: Its antigen remains unknown. A much larger clone lies a single base off, so this may be a read error.

V was pared by 0 bases and J by 5 bases, with 14 bases between. This CDR3 is built from 15 residues. Libraries were made from TCR beta cDNA, and they carried unique molecular identifiers. The T cell input of roughly 0.95 to 10 million gave 400,000 to 500,000 cDNA molecules. MiXCR, applied by TCRdb to the PCR reads, yields one record per CDR3 protein. The sample lists some 190,000 distinct CDR3 sequences, roughly 28% occurring once. The specimen was blood. The rearrangement links TRBV12-3 or TRBV12-4 to TRBJ2-7, with no clear D. This clonotype originated in a girl aged 2-17 years with multiple sclerosis. Here the CDR3 DNA reads TGTGCCAGCAGTTTAGCCGACTCTGGGTTAAACGAGCAGTACTTC. Translation gives CASSLADSGLNEQYF.